A single sample gave rise to the 24 T cell receptor beta chains below, sequenced in a study of control samples from healthy donors and cancer patients. Profiled with immunoSEQ multiplex PCR; TCRdb holds only in-frame clones, not every one. The table includes 85,000 to 100,000 clones, approximately 82% detected once. Specimen: blood. These receptors came from a man in his 60s in good health.

The CDR3 sequence is CSAAGSETQYF. CDR3 sequence (DNA): TGCAGCGCGGCTGGGAGCGAGACCCAGTACTTC. The rearrangement links TRBV29-1 to TRBJ2-5; a possible D gene is TRBD2 (5 bases). CDR1 is SQVTM, CDR2 ANQGSEA, per germline. Trimming took 7 bases from V and 5 from J, leaving 11 bases between them. The CDR3 runs 11 residues.

This clone came up once. The J gene is TRBJ1-1, the V gene TRBV6-2 or TRBV6-3; D perhaps matches TRBD1 (5 bases). The CDR3 loop spans 14 amino acids. The V and J ends lost 5 bases and 11 bases respectively, with 21 bases between them. Looked up from germline, CDR1 is MNHEY and CDR2 is SVGEGT. CDR3 amino acids: CASSDRDGRWGAFF. The CDR3 DNA reads as TGTGCCAGCAGTGACCGGGACGGAAGATGGGGGGCTTTCTTT.

The chain joins TRBV2 to TRBJ2-7; tentative D call: TRBD1 (6 bases). The germline V gene encodes CDR1 SNHLY and CDR2 FYNNEI. The CDR3 covers 14 residues. V was trimmed by 7 bases and J by 3 bases, leaving 16 bases between them. CDR3 amino acids: CASMGRTASYEQYF. Written as DNA, the CDR3 is TGTGCCAGCATGGGCCGGACAGCGAGCTACGAGCAGTACTTC.

This chain connects TRBV5-5 to TRBJ2-5, with 7 positions matching TRBD1. CDR1 is SGHKS, CDR2 YYEKEE, per germline (reference sequence). The CDR3 sequence is 15 residues long. Losses at the gene ends were 0 bases for V and 1 base for J; bases not matched to a gene: 3. CDR3: CASSLVSGGQETQYF. For the CDR3, the DNA is TGTGCCAGCAGCTTGGTCTCAGGGGGCCAAGAGACCCAGTACTTC. Filled out from reference TRBV5-5 and TRBJ2-5, the complete variable domain reads DAGVTQSPTHLIKTRGQQVTLRCSPISGHKSVSWYQQVLGQGPQFIFQYYEKEERGRGNFPDRFSARQFPNYSSELNVNALLLGDSALYLCASSLVSGGQETQYFGPGTRLLVL.

The chain uses TRBV9 and TRBJ2-7; 12 bases map to TRBD1. V dropped 2 bases and J dropped 7; count of bases not matched to a gene: 7. There are 15 residues in the CDR3. The germline gives CDR1 SGDLS, CDR2 YYNGEE. CDR3 DNA: TGTGCCAGCAGCGTCGGGACAGGGGGCGCGGGGGAGCAGTACTTC. Protein sequence: CASSVGTGGAGEQYF. Based on the CDR3 plus reference TRBV9 and TRBJ2-7, the full variable domain is DSGVTQTPKHLITATGQRVTLRCSPRSGDLSVYWYQQSLDQGLQFLIQYYNGEERAKGNILERFSAQQFPDLHSELNLSSLELGDSALYFCASSVGTGGAGEQYFGPGTRLTVT.

This chain joins TRBV6-4 and TRBJ1-2; 8 bases match TRBD1. After removal of 6 bases from V and 3 bases from J, the junction contained 9 bases not matched to a gene. Per germline, CDR1 MRHNA and CDR2 SNTAGT. This CDR3 is built from 15 residues. The CDR3 nucleotides read TGTGCCAGCAGCGAACATAAACAGGGGGACTATGGCTACACCTTC. Encoded protein: CASSEHKQGDYGYTF.

The rearrangement joins TRBV6-5 to TRBJ1-1, with D possibly matching TRBD1 (5 bases). V was clipped by 6 bases and J by 5 bases, with 16 bases between them. CDR3 length: 14 residues. Germline values: CDR1 MNHEY, CDR2 SVGAGI. The CDR3 nucleotides read TGTGCCAGCAGGCCCGGACATGTGGGGACTGAAGCTTTCTTT. Translating it yields CASRPGHVGTEAFF.

V and J are TRBV5-1 and TRBJ2-4; 8 nucleotides agree with TRBD1. The CDR3 sequence is 16 residues long. J lost 0 bases, V lost 4 bases, and 6 bases had no gene match. CDR1 SGHRS and CDR2 YFSETQ come from the germline V gene. CDR3 DNA: TGCGCCAGCAGCGCTCAAGGGACAGGAGCCAAAAACATTCAGTACTTC. It codes for CASSAQGTGAKNIQYF.

This clone appeared a few times. V usage is TRBV7-8 and J usage is TRBJ1-6; maybe TRBD1 (5 bases). Trimming removed 2 bases from V and 4 bases from J, with 9 bases in between. The CDR3 contains 15 residues. In germline, CDR1 is SGHVS, CDR2 FQNEAQ. The CDR3: CASSLNRRYNSPLHF. DNA for the CDR3: TGTGCCAGCAGCTTAAACAGGCGGTATAATTCACCCCTCCACTTT.

Only one count was recorded for this clone. The chain joins TRBV27 to TRBJ2-3; 7 nucleotides agree with TRBD1. The CDR3 is made up of 15 amino acids. Trimming at V came to 7 bases and at J to 0 bases, leaving 7 bases not matched to a gene. Per germline, CDR1 MNHEY and CDR2 SMNVEV (reference sequence). The CDR3 nucleotides read TGTGCCAGCATCAGGGACAGATCTAGCACAGATACGCAGTATTTT. It codes for CASIRDRSSTDTQYF.

The V call is TRBV28, the J call TRBJ1-1, with a possible D match to TRBD1 (5 bases). CDR3 length equals 13 residues. V shed 8 bases and J shed 4 bases, with 14 bases lying between them. Germline V gene data show CDR1 as MDHEN and CDR2 as SYDVKM. The CDR3 nucleotides are TGTGCCAGCTTCCCGTCAGGGCGCACTGAAGCTTTCTTT. Translated: CASFPSGRTEAFF.

DNA for the CDR3: TGTGCCAGCTCAACGTACAGTGGGCGGAACACTGAAGCTTTCTTT. Translated, it gives CASSTYSGRNTEAFF. The chain uses TRBV27 and TRBJ1-1, with no clear D. Germline loops: CDR1 MNHEY, CDR2 SMNVEV (reference sequence). CDR3 length: 15 residues. V gave up 8 bases and J gave up 1 base, with 17 bases separating them.

V is TRBV4-2 and J is TRBJ1-1, with D possibly TRBD1 on 6 matching bases. The germline V gene encodes CDR1 LGHNA and CDR2 YNFKEQ. V was trimmed by 1 base and J by 5 bases, leaving 11 bases between them. The CDR3 length is 14 residues. CDR3 protein: CASSQGGQGTEAFF. DNA for the CDR3: TGTGCCAGCAGCCAAGGGGGGCAGGGAACTGAAGCTTTCTTT.

The CDR3 region has the DNA TGTGCCACCAGTGATTTGCAGGGTTTCAAGAGCGCGGGTGAGCAGTTCTTC. Its protein is CATSDLQGFKSAGEQFF. V and J are TRBV24-1 and TRBJ2-1; D may correspond to TRBD1 or TRBD2 (5 bases each). The CDR3 runs 17 residues. The germline V gene has CDR1 KGHDR and CDR2 SFDVKD. V was cut by 0 bases and J by 9 bases, with 20 bases left in between.

The chain links TRBV10-3 to TRBJ1-2; D perhaps matches TRBD1 (5 bases). The germline CDR1 and CDR2 sequences are ENHRY and SYGVKD. The ends were cut back, 0 bases at V and 8 bases at J, with 13 bases in the middle. This CDR3 comprises 14 residues. Written as DNA, the CDR3 is TGTGCCATCAGTGAGTCCGGAGGGGTACGGGGCTACACCTTC. Translating gives CAISESGGVRGYTF.

The V and J genes are TRBV29-1 and TRBJ2-1; D remains ambiguous. CDR1 is SQVTM and CDR2 is ANQGSEA in the germline V gene. This CDR3 spans 15 amino acids. V lost 7 bases and J 1 base, leaving 17 bases between the germline ends. CDR3 DNA sequence: TGCAGCGCCAGATTTAGGCTATCGTCCTACAATGAGCAGTTCTTC. Translation: CSARFRLSSYNEQFF.

This clone was found many times. CDR3 in DNA: TGTGCCAGCAGTTCCAGCAGGGTTAGCAATCAGCCCCAGCATTTT. Its translation: CASSSSRVSNQPQHF. The chain employs TRBV28 and TRBJ1-5, with D tentatively TRBD1 (5 bases). Germline V CDR1 and CDR2: MDHEN, SYDVKM. V was clipped by 4 bases and J by 0 bases, with 10 bases between them. This CDR3 has 15 amino acids.

The gene calls are TRBV30 and TRBJ2-3; TRBD2 might be the D (6 bases). Trimming stripped 4 bases from V and 1 base from J, with 12 bases between. Germline V gene lookup returns CDR1 GTSNPN and CDR2 SVGIG (reference sequence). The CDR3 has 14 amino acids. DNA for the CDR3: TGTGCCTGGAATCTCGGGAGCCGCACAGATACGCAGTATTTT. This translates into CAWNLGSRTDTQYF.

This clone was observed a few times. Other DNA sequences within the sample encode an identical CDR3. This chain connects TRBV24-1 to TRBJ2-7, with unresolved D. V lost 1 base and J lost 3, with 0 bases in between. The CDR3 sequence is 11 residues long. CDR1 is KGHDR and CDR2 is SFDVKD in the germline V gene. The CDR3 DNA is TGTGCCACCAGTGATTTCTACGAGCAGTACTTC. Translation gives CATSDFYEQYF.

The chain carries TRBV13 and TRBJ2-3, with unresolved D. CDR1 and CDR2 (germline): PRHDT, FYEKMQ (reference sequence). The V gene lost 6 bases and the J gene lost 1 base, with 11 bases spanning the gap. The CDR3 extends over 14 amino acids. CDR3 residues: CASSRRLGTDTQYF. The CDR3 DNA is TGTGCCAGCAGTAGACGGCTAGGCACAGATACGCAGTATTTT.

This chain connects TRBV4-1 to TRBJ2-3; D is ambiguous. Germline lookup yields CDR1 MGHRA and CDR2 YSYEKL. With 6 bases removed from V and 5 bases from J, the gap between germline ends came to 12 bases. The CDR3 has 13 amino acids. CDR3 sequence reads: CASRALGIDTQYF. CDR3 in DNA: TGCGCCAGCAGGGCATTGGGGATAGATACGCAGTATTTT.

This clone was seen a single time. V usage is TRBV3-1 (or the pseudogene TRBV3-2) and J usage is TRBJ1-5; no clear D gene. This CDR3 contains 13 residues. The V end lost 3 bases, the J end lost 1 base, and 4 bases lay between the germline ends. Germline loops: CDR1 LGHDT, CDR2 YNNKEL (reference sequence). CDR3 in amino acids: CASSQGSNQPQHF. DNA for the CDR3: TGTGCCAGCAGCCAGGGGAGCAATCAGCCCCAGCATTTT.

V gene TRBV2 combines with J gene TRBJ1-4; D ambiguous. Germline CDR1 SNHLY, CDR2 FYNNEI. V was pared by 4 bases and J by 4 bases, with 10 bases between. The CDR3 runs to 14 residues. The CDR3 is CASSAGVSNEKLFF. CDR3 in DNA: TGTGCCAGCAGTGCCGGGGTCAGTAATGAAAAACTGTTTTTT. The variable domain in full, with the rest retrieved from reference TRBV2 and TRBJ1-4, is EPEVTQTPSHQVTQMGQEVILRCVPISNHLYFYWYRQILGQKVEFLVSFYNNEISEKSEIFDDQFSVERPDGSNFTLKIRSTKLEDSAMYFCASSAGVSNEKLFFGSGTQLSVL.

By proportion, this clone is medium-sized. This rearrangement joins TRBV9 to TRBJ2-2; no reliable D call. Germline V gene lookup returns CDR1 SGDLS and CDR2 YYNGEE. There are 16 residues in the CDR3. Deletions cut 1 base from V and 2 bases from J, with 12 bases between. CDR3 coding DNA: TGTGCCAGCAGCGTATCGGCAGGCCCTAACACCGGGGAGCTGTTTTTT. The encoded protein is CASSVSAGPNTGELFF.